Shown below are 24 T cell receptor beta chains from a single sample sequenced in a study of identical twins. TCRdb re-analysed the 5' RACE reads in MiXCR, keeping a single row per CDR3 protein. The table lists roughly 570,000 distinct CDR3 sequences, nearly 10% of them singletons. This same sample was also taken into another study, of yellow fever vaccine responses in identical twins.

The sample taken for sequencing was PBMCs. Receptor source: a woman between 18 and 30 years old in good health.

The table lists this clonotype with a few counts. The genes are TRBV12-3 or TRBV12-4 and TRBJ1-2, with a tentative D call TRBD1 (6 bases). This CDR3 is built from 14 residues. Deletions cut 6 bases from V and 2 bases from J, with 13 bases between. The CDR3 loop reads CASSTRTVNYGYTF. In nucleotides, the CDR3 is TGTGCCAGCAGCACCCGGACAGTCAACTATGGCTACACCTTC.

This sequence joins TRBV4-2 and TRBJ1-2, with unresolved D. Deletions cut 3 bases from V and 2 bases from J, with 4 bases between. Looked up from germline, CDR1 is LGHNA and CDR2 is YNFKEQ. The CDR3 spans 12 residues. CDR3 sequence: CASSQLNYGYTF. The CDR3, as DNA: TGTGCCAGCAGCCAGTTAAACTATGGCTACACCTTC.

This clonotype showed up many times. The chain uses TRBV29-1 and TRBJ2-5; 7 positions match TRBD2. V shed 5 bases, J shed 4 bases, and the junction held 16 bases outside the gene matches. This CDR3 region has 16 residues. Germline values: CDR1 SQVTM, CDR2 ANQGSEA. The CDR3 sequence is CSVKGGQREGSETQYF. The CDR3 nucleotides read TGCAGCGTTAAAGGAGGCCAGCGGGAAGGCTCAGAGACCCAGTACTTC.

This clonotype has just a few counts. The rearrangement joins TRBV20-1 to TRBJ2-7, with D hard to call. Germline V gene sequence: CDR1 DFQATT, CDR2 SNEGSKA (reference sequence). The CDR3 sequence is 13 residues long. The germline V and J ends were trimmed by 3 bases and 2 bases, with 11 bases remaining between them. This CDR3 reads CSASSRLAYEQYF. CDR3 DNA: TGCAGTGCTAGTAGTCGGTTAGCCTACGAGCAGTACTTC.

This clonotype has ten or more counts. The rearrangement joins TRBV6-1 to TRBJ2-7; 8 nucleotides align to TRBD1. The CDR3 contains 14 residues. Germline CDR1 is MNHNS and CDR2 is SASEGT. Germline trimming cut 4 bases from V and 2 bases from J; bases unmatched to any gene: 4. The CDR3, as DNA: TGTGCCAGCAGTGTAAACAGGGGGACCTACGAGCAGTACTTC. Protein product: CASSVNRGTYEQYF.

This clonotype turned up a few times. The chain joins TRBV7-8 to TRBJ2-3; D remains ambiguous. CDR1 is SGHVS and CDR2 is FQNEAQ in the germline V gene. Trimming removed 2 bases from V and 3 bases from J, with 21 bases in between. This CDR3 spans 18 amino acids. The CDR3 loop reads CASSLLPRAVTDTDTQYF. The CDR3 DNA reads TGTGCCAGCAGCTTATTACCCCGGGCGGTCACAGATACAGATACGCAGTATTTT.

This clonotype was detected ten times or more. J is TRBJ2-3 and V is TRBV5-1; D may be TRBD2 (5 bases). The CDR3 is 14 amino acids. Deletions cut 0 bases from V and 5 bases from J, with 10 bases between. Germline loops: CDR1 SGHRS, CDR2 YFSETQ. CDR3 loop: CASSLVEGGDTQYF. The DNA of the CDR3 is TGCGCCAGCAGCTTGGTAGAAGGAGGAGATACGCAGTATTTT.

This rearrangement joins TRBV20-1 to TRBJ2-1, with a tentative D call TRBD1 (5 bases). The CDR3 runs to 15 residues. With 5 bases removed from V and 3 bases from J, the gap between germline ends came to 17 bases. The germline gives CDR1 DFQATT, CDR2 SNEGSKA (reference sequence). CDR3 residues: CSARPQPGIYNEQFF. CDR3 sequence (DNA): TGCAGTGCTCGACCCCAGCCAGGGATCTACAATGAGCAGTTCTTC.

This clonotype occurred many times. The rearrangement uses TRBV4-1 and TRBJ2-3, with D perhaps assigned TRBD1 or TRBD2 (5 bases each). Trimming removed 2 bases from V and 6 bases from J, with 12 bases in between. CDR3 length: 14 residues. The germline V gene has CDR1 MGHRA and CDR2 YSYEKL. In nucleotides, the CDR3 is TGCGCCAGCAGCCAACTAGGGACGAAGGATACGCAGTATTTT. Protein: CASSQLGTKDTQYF.

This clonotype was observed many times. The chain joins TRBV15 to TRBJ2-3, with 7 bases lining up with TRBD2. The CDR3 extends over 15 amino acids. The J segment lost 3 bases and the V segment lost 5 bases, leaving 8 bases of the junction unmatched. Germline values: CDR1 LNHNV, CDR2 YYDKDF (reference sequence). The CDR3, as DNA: TGTGCCACCAGCGGGAGGGCATCGGGAACAGATACGCAGTATTTT. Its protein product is CATSGRASGTDTQYF.

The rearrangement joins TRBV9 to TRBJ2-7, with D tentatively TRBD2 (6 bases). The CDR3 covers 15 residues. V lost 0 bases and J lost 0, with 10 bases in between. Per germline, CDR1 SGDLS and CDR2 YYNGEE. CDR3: CASSVAGVFSYEQYF. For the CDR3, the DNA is TGTGCCAGCAGCGTAGCGGGGGTTTTCTCCTACGAGCAGTACTTC.

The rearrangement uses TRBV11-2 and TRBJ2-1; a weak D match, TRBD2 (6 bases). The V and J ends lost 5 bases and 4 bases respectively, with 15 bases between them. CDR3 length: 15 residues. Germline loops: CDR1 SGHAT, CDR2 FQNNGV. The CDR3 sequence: CASSPRLGRYNEQFF. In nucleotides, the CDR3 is TGTGCCAGCAGCCCTAGACTAGGGCGGTACAATGAGCAGTTCTTC.

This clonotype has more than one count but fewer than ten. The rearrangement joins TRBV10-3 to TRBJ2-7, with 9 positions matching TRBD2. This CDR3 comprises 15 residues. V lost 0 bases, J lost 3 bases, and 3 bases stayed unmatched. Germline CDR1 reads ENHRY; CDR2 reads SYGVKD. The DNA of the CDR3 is TGTGCCATCAGTGAGTCGGGACTAGCCAACTACGAGCAGTACTTC. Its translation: CAISESGLANYEQYF.

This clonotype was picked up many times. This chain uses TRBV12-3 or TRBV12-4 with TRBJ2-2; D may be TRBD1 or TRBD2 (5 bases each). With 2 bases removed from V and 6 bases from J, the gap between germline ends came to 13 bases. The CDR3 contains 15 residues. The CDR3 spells CASSLRVGESGELFF. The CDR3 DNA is TGTGCCAGCAGTTTACGCGTAGGGGAGTCCGGGGAGCTGTTTTTT.

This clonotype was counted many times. CDR3 nucleotides: TGTGCCAGCAGCCCAGACAGGGCGCCCTACGAGCAGTACTTC. Translating gives CASSPDRAPYEQYF. This rearrangement joins TRBV7-2 to TRBJ2-7; TRBD1 agrees at 7 bases. Germline CDR1 reads SGHTA; CDR2 reads FQGNSA. V lost 5 bases and J lost 2; bases outside the gene matches: 6. CDR3 length: 14 residues.

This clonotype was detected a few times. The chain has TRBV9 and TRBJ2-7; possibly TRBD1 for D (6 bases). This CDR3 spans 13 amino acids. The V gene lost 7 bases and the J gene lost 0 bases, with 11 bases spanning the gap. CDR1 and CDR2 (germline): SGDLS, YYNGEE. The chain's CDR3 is CASGGQDSYEQYF. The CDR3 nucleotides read TGTGCCAGCGGGGGACAAGACTCCTACGAGCAGTACTTC. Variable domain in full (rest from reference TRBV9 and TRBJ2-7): DSGVTQTPKHLITATGQRVTLRCSPRSGDLSVYWYQQSLDQGLQFLIQYYNGEERAKGNILERFSAQQFPDLHSELNLSSLELGDSALYFCASGGQDSYEQYFGPGTRLTVT.

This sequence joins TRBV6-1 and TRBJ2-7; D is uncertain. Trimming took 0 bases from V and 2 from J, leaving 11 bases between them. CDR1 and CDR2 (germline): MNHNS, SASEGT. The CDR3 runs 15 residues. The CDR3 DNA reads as TGTGCCAGCAGTGAAGCGCTTCGATTGGCCTACGAGCAGTACTTC. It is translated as CASSEALRLAYEQYF.

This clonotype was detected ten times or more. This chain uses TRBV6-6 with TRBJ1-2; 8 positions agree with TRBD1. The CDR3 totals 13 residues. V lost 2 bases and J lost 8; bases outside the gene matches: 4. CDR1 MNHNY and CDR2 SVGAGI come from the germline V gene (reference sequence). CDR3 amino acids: CASSYLTGAGYTF. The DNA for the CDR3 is TGTGCCAGCAGTTACCTGACAGGGGCCGGCTACACCTTC.

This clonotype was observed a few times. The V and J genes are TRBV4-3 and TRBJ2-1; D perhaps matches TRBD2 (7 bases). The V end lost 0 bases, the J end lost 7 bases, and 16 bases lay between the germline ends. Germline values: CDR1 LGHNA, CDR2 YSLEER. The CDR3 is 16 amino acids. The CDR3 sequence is CASSQDLGGGSNEQFF. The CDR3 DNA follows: TGCGCCAGCAGCCAAGATCTAGGGGGAGGGAGTAATGAGCAGTTCTTC.

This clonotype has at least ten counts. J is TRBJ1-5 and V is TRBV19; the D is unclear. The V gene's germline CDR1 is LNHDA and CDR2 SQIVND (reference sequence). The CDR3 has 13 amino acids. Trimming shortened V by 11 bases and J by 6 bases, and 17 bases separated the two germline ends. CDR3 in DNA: TGTGCCTCGGGCCCCATAGGAGGTCAGCCCCAGCATTTT. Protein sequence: CASGPIGGQPQHF.

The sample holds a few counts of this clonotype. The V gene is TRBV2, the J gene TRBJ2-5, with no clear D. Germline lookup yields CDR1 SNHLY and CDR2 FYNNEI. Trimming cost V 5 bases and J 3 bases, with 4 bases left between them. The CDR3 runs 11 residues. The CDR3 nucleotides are TGTGCCAGCAGTATGAAAGAGACCCAGTACTTC. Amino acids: CASSMKETQYF.

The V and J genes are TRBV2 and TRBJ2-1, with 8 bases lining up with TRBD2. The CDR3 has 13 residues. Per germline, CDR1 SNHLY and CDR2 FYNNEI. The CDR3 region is CACTLAEYNEQFF. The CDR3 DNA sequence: TGTGCATGCACACTAGCGGAGTACAATGAGCAGTTCTTC.

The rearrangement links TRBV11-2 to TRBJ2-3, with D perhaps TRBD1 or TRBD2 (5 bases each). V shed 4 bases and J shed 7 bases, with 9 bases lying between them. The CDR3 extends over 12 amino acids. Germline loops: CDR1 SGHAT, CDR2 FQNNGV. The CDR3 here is CASSSGRNTQYF. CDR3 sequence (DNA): TGTGCCAGCAGCTCGGGGCGGAATACGCAGTATTTT. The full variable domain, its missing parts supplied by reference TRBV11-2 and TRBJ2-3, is EAGVAQSPRYKIIEKRQSVAFWCNPISGHATLYWYQQILGQGPKLLIQFQNNGVVDDSQLPKDRFSAERLKGVDSTLKIQPAKLEDSAVYLCASSSGRNTQYFGPGTRLTVL.

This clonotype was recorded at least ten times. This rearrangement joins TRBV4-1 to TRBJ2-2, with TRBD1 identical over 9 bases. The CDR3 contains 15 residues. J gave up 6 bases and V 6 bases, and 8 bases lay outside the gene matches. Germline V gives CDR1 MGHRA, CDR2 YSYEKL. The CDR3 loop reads CASRGGQGVSGELFF. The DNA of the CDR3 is TGCGCCAGCAGGGGGGGACAGGGAGTCTCCGGGGAGCTGTTTTTT.